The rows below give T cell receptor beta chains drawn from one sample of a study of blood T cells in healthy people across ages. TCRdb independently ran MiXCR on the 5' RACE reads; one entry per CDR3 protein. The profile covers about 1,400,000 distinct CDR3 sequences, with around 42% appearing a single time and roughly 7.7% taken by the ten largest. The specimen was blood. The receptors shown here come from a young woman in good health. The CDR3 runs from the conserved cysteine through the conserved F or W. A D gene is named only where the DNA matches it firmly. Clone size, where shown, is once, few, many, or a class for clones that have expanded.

TGTGCCAGCAGCTCGACAGGACCCACCTACGAGCAGTACTTC	CASSSTGPTYEQYF	14	.	TRBV5-6	TRBJ2-7	.
TGTGCCAGCAGTTCATATTCATCTAGCTCCTACAATGAGCAGTTCTTC	CASSSYSSSSYNEQFF	16	.	TRBV28	TRBJ2-1	.
TGTGCCAGCAGCAAAGGAACAGGCGGGTGGTCACCCCTCCACTTT	CASSKGTGGWSPLHF	15	.	TRBV21-1	TRBJ1-6	.
TGCAGGGCTAGAGATCCCTACGAGCAGTACTTC	CRARDPYEQYF	11	.	TRBV20-1	TRBJ2-7	.
TGTGCCAGCAGTTACTCGATTTTGCCGGGGAGGGAGGGGCAAGGTTACAATGAGCAGTACTTC	CASSYSILPGREGQGYNEQYF	21	.	TRBV6-5	TRBJ2-7	TRBD2
TGTGCCAGCTCACGGACTAGCAACACGGGAGATACGCAGTATTTT	CASSRTSNTGDTQYF	15	few	TRBV18	TRBJ2-3	TRBD2
TGTACCAGCTCGCCGGGACTAGTGAATTACAATGAGCAGTTCTTC	CTSSPGLVNYNEQFF	15	.	TRBV18	TRBJ2-1	TRBD2
TGCGCCAGCAGCCACAGGGAGACGATCGCTGGGGAGCTGTTTTTT	CASSHRETIAGELFF	15	.	TRBV4-1	TRBJ2-2	.
TGTGCCAGCAGCCAAGAGGGCCGGCGACTCTCCTACGAGCAGTACTTC	CASSQEGRRLSYEQYF	16	.	TRBV3-1	TRBJ2-7	.
TGTGCCAGCAGGGAGAGCTACGATACGCAGTATTTT	CASRESYDTQYF	12	once	TRBV12-3/TRBV12-4	TRBJ2-3	.
TGCAGTGCTAGAGATCCGGAGGGGACGGGAGATACGCAGTATTTT	CSARDPEGTGDTQYF	15	few	TRBV20-1	TRBJ2-3	.
TGTGCCAGCAGCGCCTGGGCGTCGGGACAGGGAAATGAGCAGTTCTTC	CASSAWASGQGNEQFF	16	few	TRBV28	TRBJ2-1	TRBD1
TGTGCCAGCAGTAGTATTACCGGACAGGGACGGAACGTCCTGACTTTC	CASSSITGQGRNVLTF	16	few	TRBV25-1	TRBJ2-6	TRBD1
TGTGCCATCAGTGACCCGAAAACAGGGGGACAAGAGACCCAGTACTTC	CAISDPKTGGQETQYF	16	.	TRBV10-3	TRBJ2-5	TRBD1
TGTGCCAGCAGCTTATCAGTTGCCGGGAGAACTGAAGCTTTCTTT	CASSLSVAGRTEAFF	15	few	TRBV7-3	TRBJ1-1	.
TGTGCCATCAATCTAGAATACACAGATACGCAGTATTTT	CAINLEYTDTQYF	13	.	TRBV10-3	TRBJ2-3	.
TGTGCCAGCAGCGCCCAACGGACCTCCTACGAGCAGTACTTC	CASSAQRTSYEQYF	14	few	TRBV9	TRBJ2-7	.
TGTGCCAGCAGTGAATTCTTCGGGACTAGGGTCGGCTACGAGCAGTACTTC	CASSEFFGTRVGYEQYF	17	.	TRBV2	TRBJ2-7	TRBD2
TGCGCCAGCAGCTTTGGGAAATCGGGACAGGGGGTAGCGGAGACCCAGTACTTC	CASSFGKSGQGVAETQYF	18	.	TRBV5-1	TRBJ2-5	TRBD1
TGTGCCAGCCGGCTAGCGGCTCTTCGGGATACGCAGTATTTT	CASRLAALRDTQYF	14	few	TRBV27	TRBJ2-3	TRBD2
TGCAGTGCTAGTTCGCCCAGCGGATCGATTTACAATGAGCAGTTCTTC	CSASSPSGSIYNEQFF	16	.	TRBV20-1	TRBJ2-1	.
TGTGCCAGCTCACAGGATACTTATGGCTACACCTTC	CASSQDTYGYTF	12	.	TRBV18	TRBJ1-2	.
TGTGCCAGCAGTGACCAAAAGAGGGGGGCCGGTTATGGCTACACCTTC	CASSDQKRGAGYGYTF	16	.	TRBV6-4	TRBJ1-2	.
TGTGCCAGCAGTCAGGGACAGGGGAGCACTGAAGCTTTCTTT	CASSQGQGSTEAFF	14	few	TRBV6-1	TRBJ1-1	TRBD1
TGTGCCAGCAAGGAAGGCCAGTCTGGGGCCAACGTCCTGACTTTC	CASKEGQSGANVLTF	15	few	TRBV11-2	TRBJ2-6	.
TGCAGTGTCCCAAGCGGTTACGCGAACACCGGGGAGCTGTTTTTT	CSVPSGYANTGELFF	15	.	TRBV20-1	TRBJ2-2	.
TGTGCCAGCAGCCCCAGTTCCCAGGGTTTCCAACAGCCCCAGCATTTT	CASSPSSQGFQQPQHF	16	.	TRBV7-9	TRBJ1-5	.
TGCGCGGGGGGGTTAGTGGGGCTCAACAATGAGCAGTTCTTC	CAGGLVGLNNEQFF	14	.	TRBV29-1	TRBJ2-1	TRBD2
TGTGCCAGCAGCCAATCCTTAGCGGGGCGAGAGACCCAGTACTTC	CASSQSLAGRETQYF	15	few	TRBV4-2	TRBJ2-5	TRBD2
TGCGCCAGCAGCTCACAGGGAGGGGGAGCTTTCTTT	CASSSQGGGAFF	12	.	TRBV4-1	TRBJ1-1	.
TGCAGTGCTAGTTTCCTCAGCGGGGGGTCTAGCTCCTACAATGAGCAGTTCTTC	CSASFLSGGSSSYNEQFF	18	.	TRBV20-1	TRBJ2-1	TRBD2
TGTGCCATCAGGGCAACTAGCGGGACGACCTACGAGCAGTACTTC	CAIRATSGTTYEQYF	15	few	TRBV10-3	TRBJ2-7	TRBD2
TGTGCCAGCACACTGGGGGGACAGTCGAATGGCTACACCTTC	CASTLGGQSNGYTF	14	.	TRBV2	TRBJ1-2	TRBD1
TGTGCCAGCAGCCGCAAAGATCTAGGGACAGTGTATGGCTACACCTTC	CASSRKDLGTVYGYTF	16	.	TRBV27	TRBJ1-2	TRBD1
TGTGCCAGCAGTCAAAGCACATGGGGAAACACTGAAGCTTTCTTT	CASSQSTWGNTEAFF	15	.	TRBV6-1	TRBJ1-1	.
TGTGCCAGCAGCGAAACCTCAGGGAACTATGGCTACACCTTC	CASSETSGNYGYTF	14	.	TRBV7-2	TRBJ1-2	.
TGTGCCAGCAGTTACGGGCTAGCGGGAACTTTCCAAGAGACCCAGTACTTC	CASSYGLAGTFQETQYF	17	.	TRBV6-2/TRBV6-3	TRBJ2-5	TRBD2
TGTGCCAGCAGTTGGACTAGCGGGGGGTGGTATTTT	CASSWTSGGWYF	12	.	TRBV6-1	TRBJ2-3	TRBD2
TGTGCCAGCAGCCGCCTTCGGACAGATACGCAGTATTTT	CASSRLRTDTQYF	13	many	TRBV14	TRBJ2-3	.
TGCAGTGCCCAGGACAGGGGAATGAACACTGAAGCTTTCTTT	CSAQDRGMNTEAFF	14	few	TRBV20-1	TRBJ1-1	TRBD1
TGTGCCTGGAGTGGCAGCACAGATACGCAGTATTTT	CAWSGSTDTQYF	12	.	TRBV30	TRBJ2-3	.
TGTGCCAGCAGCTCTAGCGAATACACAGATACGCAGTATTTT	CASSSSEYTDTQYF	14	few	TRBV7-3	TRBJ2-3	.
TGTGCCAGCAGTGAAGGTGGGGCGGGAGGGCCCCACAATGAGCAGTTCTTC	CASSEGGAGGPHNEQFF	17	few	TRBV2	TRBJ2-1	TRBD2
TGTGCCAGCAGTCACCGGGACCCCCGGGAGACCCAGTACTTC	CASSHRDPRETQYF	14	.	TRBV6-2/TRBV6-3	TRBJ2-5	.
TGTGCCACCAGCAGAGAGTGGGCTAGCAATCAGCCCCAGCATTTT	CATSREWASNQPQHF	15	few	TRBV15	TRBJ1-5	.
TGTGCCAGCAGCCTCACTCGTTACAATGAGCAGTACTTC	CASSLTRYNEQYF	13	few	TRBV5-1	TRBJ2-7	.
TGTGCCAGCAGCTTAGTTTACACGGCTAATCAGCCCCAGCATTTT	CASSLVYTANQPQHF	15	.	TRBV7-2	TRBJ1-5	.
TGTGCCATCAGCAAGACAGGGGAGAACACTGAAGCTTTCTTT	CAISKTGENTEAFF	14	.	TRBV10-3	TRBJ1-1	TRBD1